This TCR beta chain comes out of a study of T cell repertoires in cytomegalovirus infection. CDR1 and CDR2 (germline): KGHDR, SFDVKD. This CDR3 comprises 13 residues. Trimming stripped 4 bases from V and 4 bases from J, with 9 bases between. MiXCR, applied by TCRdb to the reads, yields one record per CDR3 protein. The data show 510,000 or so distinct CDR3 sequences, around a quarter seen once. The receptor was isolated from a human donor in good health (CMV status not recorded). Some clones in this sample may be carry-over from other donors' samples. Material: PBMCs. The gene calls are TRBV24-1 and TRBJ2-5, with no clear D. CDR3 coding DNA: TGTGCCACCAGTGAGGGGTCCTCAGAGACCCAGTACTTC. As protein: CATSEGSSETQYF.